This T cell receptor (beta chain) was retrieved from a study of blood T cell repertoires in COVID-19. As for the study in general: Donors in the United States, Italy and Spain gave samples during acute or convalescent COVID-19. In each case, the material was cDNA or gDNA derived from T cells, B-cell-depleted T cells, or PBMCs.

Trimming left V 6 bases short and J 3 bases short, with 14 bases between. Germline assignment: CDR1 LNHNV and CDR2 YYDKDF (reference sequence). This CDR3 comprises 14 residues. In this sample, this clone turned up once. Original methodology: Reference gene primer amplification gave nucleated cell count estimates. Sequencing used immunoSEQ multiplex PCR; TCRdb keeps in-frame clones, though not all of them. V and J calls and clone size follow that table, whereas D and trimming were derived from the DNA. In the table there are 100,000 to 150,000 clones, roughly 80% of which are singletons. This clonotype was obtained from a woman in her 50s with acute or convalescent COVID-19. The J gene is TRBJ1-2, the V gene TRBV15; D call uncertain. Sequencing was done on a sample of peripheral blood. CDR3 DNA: TGTGCCACCAGTCCGGGGTACTCTGACTATGGCTACACCTTC. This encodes CATSPGYSDYGYTF.